This T cell receptor (beta chain) emerged from a study of T cells in Graves' hyperthyroidism and ophthalmopathy. Amplification targeted TCR beta CDR3 regions from RNA transcripts. First-round RT-PCR with HTBI primers amplified the TCR CDR3 region. Each CDR3 protein gets one entry after TCRdb re-called the multiplex PCR reads with MiXCR. The table shows hundreds of thousands of distinct CDR3 sequences, with around a sixth occurring only once. This clonotype was picked up a small number of times. V shed 5 bases and J 0 bases; nucleotides not matched to a gene: 8. CDR1 is MNHEY, CDR2 SVGEGT, per germline. The CDR3 sequence is 18 residues long.

This TCR was recovered from a woman between 45 and 60 years old with Graves' hyperthyroidism that later progressed to Graves' ophthalmopathy. The chain uses TRBV6-2 or TRBV6-3 and TRBJ2-2, with 11 bases aligning to TRBD1. The sample was blood. The CDR3 nucleotides read TGTGCCAGCAGTGTCCGGACAGGGGGCCCTCCGAACACCGGGGAGCTGTTTTTT. Translated: CASSVRTGGPPNTGELFF.